The entry that follows covers one T cell receptor (beta chain) sequence. The J segment lost 0 bases and the V segment lost 4 bases, leaving 11 bases of the junction unmatched. The CDR3 totals 16 residues. Germline values: CDR1 DFQATT, CDR2 SNEGSKA (reference sequence). This entry is derived from a study of CD8 T cells in Susac syndrome. Random hexamers served to reverse transcribe roughly 0.5 to 1 ug RNA. Amplification of TCR beta CDR3 across 54 Vbeta and 13 Jbeta was performed with immunoSEQ multiplex PCR. MiXCR, applied by TCRdb to the immunoSEQ multiplex PCR reads, yields one record per CDR3 protein. The table includes more than 150,000 distinct CDR3 sequences, approximately 96% detected once.

The specimen sequenced was CD4+ T cells from PBMCs. The receptor's source is a human donor with Susac syndrome. The chain has TRBV20-1 and TRBJ2-5; 7 nucleotides agree with TRBD2. The CDR3 loop is CSAIPFETSHQETQYF. The CDR3 coding sequence is TGCAGTGCTATTCCGTTCGAGACTAGCCACCAAGAGACCCAGTACTTC.